The rows below give T cell receptor beta chains drawn from one sample of a study of PD-L1 blockade in urothelial cancer. Produced via immunoSEQ multiplex PCR; TCRdb's table is partial and in-frame only. The profile shows roughly 63,000 clones, more than 80% of them singletons. Specimen: PBMCs, collected around atezolizumab (anti-PD-L1) treatment. Receptors were obtained from a man in his 70s with urothelial cancer. CDR3s include the opening cysteine and the closing phenylalanine or tryptophan. The order of the fields is V gene, J gene, clone size, D gene, CDR3 protein, CDR3 DNA. A D gene is named only where the DNA matches it firmly. Size tells how often a clone was seen (once, few, many) or the class of an expanded clone, and some rows leave it out.

TRBV28	TRBJ1-2	NA	NA	CASSLSEDSHWDGYTF	TGTGCCAGCAGTTTATCTGAGGACAGCCACTGGGATGGCTACACCTTC
TRBV11-2	TRBJ2-7	NA	NA	CASSVLLEQYF	TGTGCCAGCAGTGTCCTCCTCGAGCAGTACTTC
TRBV10-3	TRBJ2-7	NA	TRBD2	CAISAAGGAYEQYF	TGTGCCATCAGTGCTGCGGGGGGCGCCTACGAGCAGTACTTC
TRBV29-1	TRBJ1-1	NA	TRBD1	CSVHRGYGTEAFF	TGCAGCGTACACAGGGGCTATGGCACTGAAGCTTTCTTT
TRBV4-1	TRBJ2-1	NA	NA	CASSHPSPGGLYNEQFF	TGCGCCAGCAGCCACCCCTCTCCCGGGGGACTCTACAATGAGCAGTTCTTC
TRBV13	TRBJ1-3	NA	NA	CASSLNGEAGNTIYF	TGTGCCAGCAGCTTAAACGGGGAAGCGGGAAACACCATATATTTT
TRBV7-2	TRBJ1-1	NA	NA	CASSQLTGWTEAFF	TGTGCCAGCAGCCAACTGACAGGTTGGACTGAAGCTTTCTTT
TRBV7-8	TRBJ1-2	NA	NA	CASSRLAAAGGYTF	TGTGCCAGCAGCCGTCTTGCGGCCGCCGGAGGCTACACCTTC
TRBV9	TRBJ2-7	once	TRBD1	CASSPRTGSYSYEQYF	TGTGCCAGCAGCCCACGGACAGGATCATACTCCTACGAGCAGTACTTC
TRBV19	TRBJ1-4	NA	TRBD1	CASSTGQGATNEKLFF	TGTGCCAGTAGTACGGGACAGGGTGCAACTAATGAAAAACTGTTTTTT
TRBV6-1	TRBJ1-5	NA	NA	CASSEAAGTPFNQPQHF	TGTGCCAGCAGTGAAGCGGCCGGGACTCCCTTCAATCAGCCCCAGCATTTT
TRBV7-8	TRBJ2-7	NA	TRBD2	CASSLERGGYEQYF	TGTGCCAGCAGCTTAGAGCGGGGGGGCTACGAGCAGTACTTC
TRBV19	TRBJ2-7	NA	NA	CASSALGGLRSYEQYF	TGTGCCAGTAGTGCTCTTGGAGGCCTCCGCTCCTACGAGCAGTACTTC
TRBV13	TRBJ1-5	NA	NA	CASSLGSARSNQPQHF	TGTGCCAGCAGCTTAGGCAGCGCAAGATCGAATCAGCCCCAGCATTTT
TRBV19	TRBJ1-5	NA	TRBD1	CASSIGGTGGSNQPQHF	TGTGCCAGTAGTATAGGGGGGACAGGGGGTAGCAATCAGCCCCAGCATTTT
TRBV2	TRBJ1-5	NA	TRBD1	CASRQGQGNQPQHF	TGTGCCAGCAGGCAAGGACAGGGCAATCAGCCCCAGCATTTT
TRBV5-5	TRBJ2-2	NA	NA	CASSHDSYTGELFF	TGTGCCAGCAGCCACGACAGCTACACCGGGGAGCTGTTTTTT
TRBV6-5	TRBJ2-3	NA	TRBD1	CASSWTGPDTQYF	TGTGCCAGCAGTTGGACAGGGCCCGATACGCAGTATTTT
TRBV4-1	TRBJ2-2	NA	TRBD2	CASSLGLAGVGTGELFF	TGCGCCAGCAGCCTGGGACTAGCGGGAGTGGGGACCGGGGAGCTGTTTTTT
TRBV18	TRBJ2-7	NA	TRBD1	CASSPISSGQGYEQYF	TGTGCCAGCTCACCAATCAGTTCGGGACAGGGATACGAGCAGTACTTC
TRBV5-4	TRBJ2-1	NA	TRBD2	CASSLQEWLAGTNSYNEQFF	TGTGCCAGCAGCTTGCAGGAATGGCTAGCGGGAACCAACTCCTACAATGAGCAGTTCTTC